This entry lists 26 T cell receptor beta chains sequenced from one sample in a study of T cell responses to AZD1222 COVID-19 vaccine. TCRdb's table, derived via immunoSEQ multiplex PCR, lists solely in-frame clones and lacks some. The data show under 130,000 clones, with 88% seen just once and about 2.5% held by the top ten. Sequenced material: peripheral blood, taken on day 0 of AZD1222 vaccination. Every receptor here comes from an adult in good health.

The V gene is TRBV12-5, the J gene TRBJ1-1; D is possibly TRBD1 (5 bases). Germline V gene lookup returns CDR1 LGHNT and CDR2 FRNRAP. Between the trimmed V and J ends, which lost 8 bases and 4 bases, there was a span of 17 bases. The CDR3 runs to 14 residues. The DNA of the CDR3 is TGTGCTAGTAGTAGAGGGGTAGTGAGCACTGAAGCTTTCTTT. Translation gives CASSRGVVSTEAFF.

V usage is TRBV4-1 and J usage is TRBJ2-5; 12 nucleotides match TRBD2. J gave up 5 bases and V 4 bases, and 5 bases lay outside the gene matches. CDR1 is MGHRA, CDR2 YSYEKL, per germline. The CDR3 is made up of 15 amino acids. CDR3 loop: CASSPSGGGSETQYF. The CDR3 nucleotides read TGCGCCAGCAGCCCTAGCGGGGGGGGGAGTGAGACCCAGTACTTC.

This chain connects TRBV3-1 (or the pseudogene TRBV3-2) to TRBJ1-2; no firm D call. CDR1 is LGHDT and CDR2 is YNNKEL in the germline V gene (reference sequence). The CDR3 has 14 residues. The germline V and J ends were trimmed by 0 bases and 2 bases, with 7 bases remaining between them. DNA of the CDR3: TGTGCCAGCAGCCAAGAAGTAGCCAACTATGGCTACACCTTC. Translating gives CASSQEVANYGYTF.

The rearrangement links TRBV4-3 to TRBJ1-6; D is unclear. The germline V and J ends were trimmed by 0 bases and 5 bases, with 17 bases remaining between them. Germline assignment: CDR1 LGHNA and CDR2 YSLEER. The CDR3 runs to 18 residues. CDR3 DNA: TGCGCCAGCAGCCAAGATGGTGTGGGTACAGTAAATAATTCACCCCTCCACTTT. It yields the protein CASSQDGVGTVNNSPLHF.

For the CDR3, the DNA is TGTGCCAGCAGCTTTATCGGGGGATTGAACACTGAAGCTTTCTTT. It is translated as CASSFIGGLNTEAFF. This sequence joins TRBV7-9 and TRBJ1-1; possible D gene TRBD1, 5 bases. The ends were cut back, 3 bases at V and 0 bases at J, with 11 bases in the middle. CDR1 is SEHNR, CDR2 FQNEAQ, per germline (reference sequence). The CDR3 runs 15 residues.

The chain recombines TRBV21-1 with TRBJ1-4; TRBD1 is taken as the D call from the table, unchecked against the DNA. TRBV21-1 is designated a pseudogene. This CDR3 comprises 18 residues. CDR3 amino acids: CASSKAGQGTAMGEKLFF. For the CDR3, the DNA is TGTGCCAGCAGCAAAGCGGGGCAGGGGACCGCCATGGGTGAAAAACTGTTTTTT.

CDR3 in DNA: TGTGCCAGCAGTCCTTCCCCCGCTCTCCGGGCCGGAAACACCATATATTTT. Translation gives CASSPSPALRAGNTIYF. The gene calls are TRBV28 and TRBJ1-3, with D unresolved. Trimming removed 5 bases at V and 4 bases at J, with 21 bases between. The CDR3 covers 17 residues. Germline V lookup: CDR1 MDHEN, CDR2 SYDVKM. The variable domain in full, with the rest retrieved from reference TRBV28 and TRBJ1-3, is DVKVTQSSRYLVKRTGEKVFLECVQDMDHENMFWYRQDPGLGLRLIYFSYDVKMKEKGDIPEGYSVSREKKERFSLILESASTNQTSMYLCASSPSPALRAGNTIYFGEGSWLTVV.

The V and J genes are TRBV4-3 and TRBJ2-3, with no clear D. The germline V gene has CDR1 LGHNA and CDR2 YSLEER. CDR3 size: 17 residues. Trimming removed 1 base at V and 0 bases at J, with 14 bases between. This CDR3 is CASSQALSHSSTDTQYF. CDR3 bases: TGCGCCAGCAGCCAAGCCTTGTCCCATTCCAGCACAGATACGCAGTATTTT.

The gene calls are TRBV2 and TRBJ2-6; perhaps TRBD1 as D (6 bases). CDR3 length equals 18 residues. In germline, CDR1 is SNHLY, CDR2 FYNNEI. V lost 2 bases, J lost 1 base, and 15 bases lay in between. The CDR3 nucleotides are TGTGCCAGCAGTGAACCGGGACATATCGGATCTGGGGCCAACGTCCTGACTTTC. Amino acid sequence: CASSEPGHIGSGANVLTF. The complete variable domain, with remaining parts taken from reference TRBV2 and TRBJ2-6, reads EPEVTQTPSHQVTQMGQEVILRCVPISNHLYFYWYRQILGQKVEFLVSFYNNEISEKSEIFDDQFSVERPDGSNFTLKIRSTKLEDSAMYFCASSEPGHIGSGANVLTFGAGSRLTVL.

The CDR3 region has the DNA TGTGCCAGCAGCCAAGAAAGAGGCAGGAACTATGGCTACACCTTC. It is translated as CASSQERGRNYGYTF. The genes are TRBV4-2 and TRBJ1-2; D call uncertain. This CDR3 region has 15 residues. Germline V gene lookup returns CDR1 LGHNA and CDR2 YNFKEQ. The V end was cut by 0 bases, the J end by 2 bases, with 10 bases between.

This rearrangement joins TRBV28 to TRBJ1-1; 8 bases match TRBD1. There are 13 residues in the CDR3. Germline loops: CDR1 MDHEN, CDR2 SYDVKM. With 4 bases clipped from V and 6 bases from J, the junction kept 4 bases outside the gene matches. CDR3 sequence reads: CASSSGGLAEAFF. The CDR3 nucleotides are TGTGCCAGCAGTTCAGGGGGCTTGGCTGAAGCTTTCTTT.

The chain combines TRBV9 with TRBJ2-3; D perhaps matches TRBD2 (6 bases). CDR3 length: 15 amino acids. With 4 bases removed from V and 3 bases from J, the gap between germline ends came to 15 bases. The V gene's germline CDR1 is SGDLS and CDR2 YYNGEE. DNA of the CDR3: TGTGCCAGCAGCCGCAGCGGGCCCACGACAGATACGCAGTATTTT. This translates into CASSRSGPTTDTQYF.

V usage is TRBV7-2 and J usage is TRBJ2-7; 10 nucleotides match TRBD1. The CDR3 loop spans 15 amino acids. The trim removed 4 bases at V and 7 bases at J, leaving 10 bases unmatched. Per the germline V gene, CDR1 is SGHTA and CDR2 is FQGNSA. This chain's CDR3 is CASSSSGTGVWEQYF. The CDR3 coding sequence is TGTGCCAGCAGCTCAAGCGGGACAGGGGTCTGGGAGCAGTACTTC.

The chain carries TRBV6-4 and TRBJ2-2; weak D call: TRBD2 (5 bases). CDR1 and CDR2 from the germline V gene are MRHNA and SNTAGT. Trimming shortened V by 4 bases and J by 2 bases, and 11 bases separated the two germline ends. The CDR3 sequence is 15 residues long. In nucleotides, the CDR3 is TGTGCCAGCAGTGTGTCTAGCACAAACACCGGGGAGCTGTTTTTT. This translates into CASSVSSTNTGELFF.

The gene calls are TRBV6-5 and TRBJ1-1; 11 positions agree with TRBD1. The CDR3 is 15 residues long. The V gene's germline CDR1 is MNHEY and CDR2 SVGAGI. The trim removed 5 bases at V and 4 bases at J, leaving 6 bases unmatched. CDR3 protein: CASSLTGTGGTEAFF. DNA for the CDR3: TGTGCCAGCAGTCTAACGGGGACAGGGGGCACTGAAGCTTTCTTT.

This chain links TRBV2 with TRBJ1-2; D is ambiguous. V was shortened by 7 bases and J by 3 bases, with 15 bases between the two germline ends. This CDR3 is 14 amino acids long. Looked up from germline, CDR1 is SNHLY and CDR2 is FYNNEI. The CDR3 DNA follows: TGTGCCAGCACCCAGGACGGGGTGGACTATGGCTACACCTTC. Amino acid sequence: CASTQDGVDYGYTF.

The chain recombines TRBV10-3 with TRBJ2-1; a weak D match, TRBD1 (6 bases). V dropped 3 bases and J dropped 8 bases, with 17 bases sitting between them. The length of the CDR3 is 15 residues. From germline, CDR1 is ENHRY and CDR2 SYGVKD. The CDR3 spells CAISEYGTPGDEQFF. In DNA form, the CDR3 reads TGTGCCATCAGTGAATACGGGACACCGGGCGATGAGCAGTTCTTC.

The CDR3 is CASSPPINEQFF. The CDR3 DNA sequence: TGTGCCAGCTCACCACCGATAAATGAGCAGTTCTTC. The chain recombines TRBV18 with TRBJ2-1; D not resolved. This CDR3 has 12 residues. The germline V gene encodes CDR1 KGHSH and CDR2 LQKENI. Trimming took 0 bases from V and 7 from J, leaving 4 bases between them.

The rearrangement joins TRBV4-1 to TRBJ2-2; 10 bases fit TRBD2. CDR3 length: 17 amino acids. Germline V lookup: CDR1 MGHRA, CDR2 YSYEKL. With 2 bases clipped from V and 6 bases from J, the junction kept 9 bases outside the gene matches. The CDR3 loop reads CASSQWRGLASSGELFF. CDR3 coding DNA: TGCGCCAGCAGCCAATGGAGGGGACTAGCGTCATCCGGGGAGCTGTTTTTT.

This chain links TRBV27 with TRBJ2-2, with 10 bases matching TRBD1. This CDR3 has 17 residues. J lost 5 bases, V lost 5 bases, and 11 bases had no gene match. The germline V gene has CDR1 MNHEY and CDR2 SMNVEV (reference sequence). The chain's CDR3 is CASSLLPGTGDTGELFF. CDR3 DNA: TGTGCCAGCAGTCTACTCCCCGGGACAGGGGATACCGGGGAGCTGTTTTTT.

This chain joins TRBV24-1 and TRBJ2-3; maybe TRBD2 (5 bases). The ends were cut back, 0 bases at V and 7 bases at J, with 10 bases in the middle. CDR3 length: 14 amino acids. Germline values: CDR1 KGHDR, CDR2 SFDVKD. Written as DNA, the CDR3 is TGTGCCACCAGTGATTTGGCGGTCGGGAATACGCAGTATTTT. This gives the protein CATSDLAVGNTQYF.

The V gene is TRBV11-1, the J gene TRBJ1-6; 7 positions match TRBD1. Germline V gene lookup returns CDR1 SGHAT and CDR2 FQDESV (reference sequence). CDR3 size: 15 residues. The V segment lost 2 bases and the J segment 7 bases; nucleotides outside the gene matches: 5. CDR3 coding DNA: TGTGCCAGCAGCTTAACAGGGGACAAAAATTCACCCCTCCACTTT. Protein sequence: CASSLTGDKNSPLHF.

The V and J genes are TRBV21-1 and TRBJ2-7; the table's D call TRBD2 went unverified against the DNA. TRBV21-1 is listed as a pseudogene. The CDR3 length is 16 residues. The CDR3 sequence: CASSKAGRGRVYEQYF. The CDR3 DNA follows: TGTGCCAGCAGCAAAGCCGGTCGCGGGAGAGTCTACGAGCAGTACTTC.

This clone was observed a single time. CDR3 protein: CASSLGDAGGPGNTIYF. The CDR3 DNA sequence: TGTGCCAGCAGCTTGGGCGACGCGGGGGGGCCGGGAAACACCATATATTTT. The chain recombines TRBV5-5 with TRBJ1-3, with a possible D match to TRBD1 (6 bases). This CDR3 is 17 amino acids long. The germline CDR1 and CDR2 sequences are SGHKS and YYEKEE (reference sequence). V shed 0 bases and J shed 4 bases, with 17 bases lying between them.

The chain joins TRBV19 to TRBJ1-1, with 7 bases aligning to TRBD1. The CDR3 extends over 15 amino acids. Germline CDR1 LNHDA, CDR2 SQIVND (reference sequence). Losses at the gene ends were 5 bases for V and 3 bases for J; bases not matched to a gene: 9. In DNA, the CDR3 is TGTGCCAGTAGTGGGCAGGGGGAGTTTTACACTGAAGCTTTCTTT. This codes for CASSGQGEFYTEAFF. Looking up the rest from reference TRBV19 and TRBJ1-1 gives the full variable domain: DGGITQSPKYLFRKEGQNVTLSCEQNLNHDAMYWYRQDPGQGLRLIYYSQIVNDFQKGDIAEGYSVSREKKESFPLTVTSAQKNPTAFYLCASSGQGEFYTEAFFGQGTRLTVV.

V and J are TRBV18 and TRBJ1-4; D is possibly TRBD1 (6 bases). Germline CDR1 and CDR2: KGHSH and LQKENI. The CDR3 spans 15 residues. V was cut by 0 bases and J by 8 bases, with 13 bases left in between. The CDR3 nucleotides read TGTGCCAGCTCACCACCGTCGGGGGCAGGGGAAAAACTGTTTTTT. Translation gives CASSPPSGAGEKLFF.